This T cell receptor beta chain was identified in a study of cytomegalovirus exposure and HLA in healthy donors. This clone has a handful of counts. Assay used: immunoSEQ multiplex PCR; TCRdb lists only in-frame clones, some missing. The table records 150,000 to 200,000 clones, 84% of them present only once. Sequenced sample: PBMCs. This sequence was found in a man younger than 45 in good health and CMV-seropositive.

The CDR3 DNA follows: TGTGCCAGCAGCCCACAGCGGAGAGATCAGCAGTACTTC. The encoded protein is CASSPQRRDQQYF. The V and J genes are TRBV14 and TRBJ2-7; the D gene is possibly TRBD2 (5 bases). The CDR3 extends over 13 amino acids. From germline, CDR1 is SGHDN and CDR2 FVKESK. With 4 bases removed from V and 8 bases from J, the gap between germline ends came to 15 bases.